These 24 T cell receptor beta chains were sequenced from one sample in a study of Ad26.COV2.S vaccination and SARS-CoV-2 variants. The treatment denotes: approximately 18 received Ad26.COV2.S at low or high dose, single or two shots; several received placebo; per-sample allocation not given. Day 63 after the first injection of vaccine or placebo was the sampling time. Profiled with immunoSEQ multiplex PCR; TCRdb holds only in-frame clones, not every one. The sample consists of hundreds of thousands of clones, 75% to 95% of them appearing once. The sequenced sample was peripheral blood, obtained in a trial of Ad26.COV2.S vaccine versus placebo. The receptors were sampled from a person aged 18 to 65 who received the Ad26.COV2.S COVID-19 vaccine or a placebo.

This clone was recorded only once. The chain links TRBV15 to TRBJ2-7; the D gene is possibly TRBD2 (5 bases). V was shortened by 3 bases and J by 2 bases, with 14 bases between the two germline ends. In germline, CDR1 is LNHNV, CDR2 YYDKDF (reference sequence). The CDR3 loop spans 15 amino acids. CDR3 loop: CATSSQRTSPYEQYF. In DNA, the CDR3 is TGTGCCACCAGCAGCCAGCGGACCTCTCCCTACGAGCAGTACTTC.

The table lists this clone with many counts. The V and J genes are TRBV7-2 and TRBJ2-7, with D perhaps TRBD1 (6 bases). The germline CDR1 and CDR2 sequences are SGHTA and FQGNSA. Between the trimmed V and J ends, which lost 2 bases and 4 bases, there was a span of 15 bases. The CDR3 has 15 residues. The CDR3 DNA reads TGTGCCAGCAGCTTAAAAGGGGGTCCCCTATACGAGCAGTACTTC. It yields the protein CASSLKGGPLYEQYF.

The V call is TRBV7-9, the J call TRBJ2-5; TRBD2 matches at 7 bases. Germline values: CDR1 SEHNR, CDR2 FQNEAQ (reference sequence). There are 14 residues in the CDR3. The trim removed 5 bases at V and 1 base at J, leaving 4 bases unmatched. The CDR3 protein is CASSPGGGQETQYF. DNA of the CDR3: TGTGCCAGCAGCCCGGGCGGGGGCCAAGAGACCCAGTACTTC.

V is TRBV28 and J is TRBJ1-4, with a weak D call TRBD1 (6 bases). V lost 2 bases, J lost 7 bases, and 14 bases lay in between. CDR1 and CDR2 (germline): MDHEN, SYDVKM. There are 15 residues in the CDR3. The CDR3 reads CASSLERGAVEKLFF. The CDR3 coding sequence is TGTGCCAGCAGTTTAGAGCGGGGGGCGGTTGAAAAACTGTTTTTT.

The CDR3 here is CASTIAGRTSYEQYF. Written as DNA, the CDR3 is TGTGCCAGCACCATAGCGGGACGTACCTCCTACGAGCAGTACTTC. The chain is built from TRBV5-6 and TRBJ2-7; 8 bases are a match to TRBD2. Germline CDR1 SGHDT, CDR2 YYEEEE. Trimming cost V 6 bases and J 0 bases; bases outside gene matches: 8. The CDR3 length is 15 residues.

CDR3 bases: TGTGCCAGCAGCGTAGATCCAGCTAGAGACTACGAGCAGTACTTC. It is translated as CASSVDPARDYEQYF. This chain uses TRBV9 with TRBJ2-7; D is unresolved. Trimming took off 0 bases at V and 3 bases at J, with 13 bases between the two ends. Looked up from germline, CDR1 is SGDLS and CDR2 is YYNGEE. This CDR3 has 15 amino acids.

The chain combines TRBV27 with TRBJ2-1; 12 bases are a match to TRBD2. The CDR3 totals 17 residues. The V segment lost 4 bases and the J segment 5 bases; nucleotides outside the gene matches: 9. Germline CDR1 MNHEY, CDR2 SMNVEV (reference sequence). The CDR3: CASSSWTSGTHHNEQFF. CDR3 sequence (DNA): TGTGCCAGCAGTTCCTGGACTAGCGGGACCCATCACAATGAGCAGTTCTTC.

The CDR3 region is CASSLPGETQYF. DNA of the CDR3: TGTGCCAGCAGCCTCCCAGGAGAGACCCAGTACTTC. The chain recombines TRBV12-3 or TRBV12-4 with TRBJ2-5; D is ambiguous. The V end lost 6 bases, the J end lost 4 bases, and 9 bases lay between the germline ends. The CDR3 spans 12 residues.

The chain couples TRBV29-1 to TRBJ1-1, with 8 bases identical to TRBD1. Germline V CDR1 and CDR2: SQVTM, ANQGSEA. The CDR3 runs 14 residues. V lost 2 bases and J lost 6; bases outside the gene matches: 8. The CDR3 sequence: CSVEKRATGAEAFF. CDR3 coding DNA: TGCAGCGTTGAAAAGAGGGCGACAGGGGCTGAAGCTTTCTTT.

The V call is TRBV6-2 or TRBV6-3, the J call TRBJ2-7, with 7 bases matching TRBD1. Germline CDR1 and CDR2: MNHEY and SVGEGT. The CDR3 length is 13 residues. Germline trimming cut 6 bases from V and 2 bases from J; bases unmatched to any gene: 4. CDR3: CASSRGQPYEQYF. The CDR3 DNA sequence: TGTGCCAGCAGCCGGGGACAGCCCTACGAGCAGTACTTC.

The genes are TRBV7-9 and TRBJ1-1; D gene ambiguous. Trimming left V 6 bases short and J 6 bases short, with 11 bases between. The CDR3 has 12 amino acids. The germline V gene encodes CDR1 SEHNR and CDR2 FQNEAQ (reference sequence). This CDR3 reads CASRTGIAEAFF. The CDR3 DNA follows: TGTGCCAGCAGAACGGGGATCGCTGAAGCTTTCTTT.

The J gene is TRBJ1-3, the V gene TRBV9; 7 bases are a match to TRBD1. V gave up 0 bases and J gave up 5 bases; unmatched junction bases: 8. The length of the CDR3 is 16 residues. Germline assignment: CDR1 SGDLS and CDR2 YYNGEE. The CDR3 protein is CASSVDEGGNRNTIYF. CDR3 sequence (DNA): TGTGCCAGCAGCGTAGATGAAGGGGGCAATCGAAACACCATATATTTT.

This clone appeared a single time. The J gene is TRBJ2-3, the V gene TRBV5-1, with 8 bases matching TRBD1. The CDR3 is 15 residues long. Germline lookup yields CDR1 SGHRS and CDR2 YFSETQ. The junction had 10 bases not matched to a gene; V was cut back by 4 bases and J by 6 bases. The CDR3 is CASSARTGSSDTQYF. CDR3 coding DNA: TGCGCCAGCAGCGCCCGGACAGGGTCTTCGGATACGCAGTATTTT.

The rearrangement links TRBV21-1 to TRBJ1-4. TRBV21-1 is a known pseudogene. The CDR3 has 15 amino acids. CDR3 sequence reads: CASSGIVTGDEKLFF. The CDR3 coding sequence is TGTGCCAGCAGTGGGATCGTGACGGGCGATGAAAAACTGTTTTTT.

The chain uses TRBV6-5 and TRBJ2-3, with unresolved D. Germline V gene lookup returns CDR1 MNHEY and CDR2 SVGAGI. The CDR3 spans 16 residues. Trimming left V 0 bases short and J 4 bases short, with 14 bases between. The CDR3 here is CASSYSAGGLSDTQYF. The DNA of the CDR3 is TGTGCCAGCAGTTACTCAGCTGGCGGTCTTTCAGATACGCAGTATTTT.

The J gene is TRBJ1-5, the V gene TRBV30; the match to TRBD1 covers 7 bases. The J segment lost 11 bases and the V segment lost 3 bases, leaving 13 bases of the junction unmatched. The CDR3 has 14 amino acids. Germline assignment: CDR1 GTSNPN and CDR2 SVGIG (reference sequence). The CDR3 DNA is TGTGCCTGGAGCAGGGGGGGACCCGGGCAGGCCCAGCATTTT. Translating gives CAWSRGGPGQAQHF.

The V gene is TRBV15, the J gene TRBJ2-3; D is unresolved. The V end lost 4 bases, the J end lost 2 bases, and 10 bases lay between the germline ends. Per germline, CDR1 LNHNV and CDR2 YYDKDF (reference sequence). The CDR3 length is 14 residues. CDR3: CATSNPFVTDTQYF. For the CDR3, the DNA is TGTGCCACCAGCAACCCGTTTGTCACAGATACGCAGTATTTT.

The CDR3 here is CASRATGGQDTQYF. DNA for the CDR3: TGTGCCAGCAGAGCGACAGGGGGCCAGGATACGCAGTATTTT. The chain joins TRBV7-9 to TRBJ2-3; 10 bases agree with TRBD1. This CDR3 contains 14 residues. Germline values: CDR1 SEHNR, CDR2 FQNEAQ (reference sequence). Germline trimming cut 6 bases from V and 6 bases from J; bases unmatched to any gene: 6.

The chain recombines TRBV30 with TRBJ2-7, with 7 bases fitting TRBD2. CDR1 and CDR2 (germline): GTSNPN, SVGIG (reference sequence). This CDR3 has 11 amino acids. Unmatched junction bases numbered 4, after V lost 8 bases and J lost 3 bases. CDR3 sequence: CALRDYYEQYF. The CDR3 DNA follows: TGTGCCCTAAGGGACTACTACGAGCAGTACTTC.

This clone was seen a handful of times. The chain employs TRBV6-2 or TRBV6-3 and TRBJ2-5; D gene ambiguous. V was trimmed by 2 bases and J by 5 bases, leaving 6 bases between them. In germline, CDR1 is MNHEY, CDR2 SVGEGT. This CDR3 is 12 amino acids long. This chain's CDR3 is CASSYGSETQYF. As DNA, the CDR3 is TGTGCCAGCAGTTACGGTTCGGAGACCCAGTACTTC.

CDR3 protein: CASSPGTSGKTGELFF. CDR3 in DNA: TGCGCCAGCAGTCCAGGGACTAGCGGGAAAACCGGGGAGCTGTTTTTT. The chain carries TRBV10-1 and TRBJ2-2; 13 bases are a match to TRBD2. Per the germline V gene, CDR1 is WNHNN and CDR2 is SYGVQD (reference sequence). The CDR3 sequence is 16 residues long. V was pared by 5 bases and J by 5 bases, with 5 bases of the junction left unmatched.

Turning to this clone: Sequence at one end of the junction differs from germline and may be a read error. The chain links TRBV11-2 to TRBJ2-7; D is unresolved. The CDR3 is 13 residues long. Germline V gives CDR1 SGHAT, CDR2 FQNNGV. The DNA of the CDR3 is TGTGCCAGCAGCCTAGACCGCGGATCTGAGCAGTACTTC. This translates into CASSLDRGSEQYF.

The rearrangement links TRBV29-1 to TRBJ2-7, with 9 bases fitting TRBD2. V dropped 4 bases and J dropped 5; count of bases not matched to a gene: 6. Germline V CDR1 and CDR2: SQVTM, ANQGSEA. This CDR3 region has 13 residues. The CDR3 bases are TGCAGCGTTGTTCATAGCGGGAGCCACGAGCAGTACTTC. Its translation is CSVVHSGSHEQYF.

Written as DNA, the CDR3 is TGTGCCAGTAGCCAGGGAACTGGAAACACCATATATTTT. It yields the protein CASSQGTGNTIYF. The genes are TRBV19 and TRBJ1-3; a possible D gene is TRBD1 (5 bases). The germline gives CDR1 LNHDA, CDR2 SQIVND (reference sequence). The V end was cut by 6 bases, the J end by 2 bases, with 8 bases between. The CDR3 is made up of 13 amino acids.